The T cell receptor beta chain under discussion was sequenced for a study of T cell repertoires in cytomegalovirus infection. Germline V lookup: CDR1 SEHNR, CDR2 FQNEAQ (reference sequence). This CDR3 has 15 amino acids. V shed 1 base and J shed 7 bases, with 13 bases lying between them. The sample holds a few counts of this clonotype. The antigen remains undetermined. Each CDR3 protein gets one entry after TCRdb re-called the reads with MiXCR. Here the sample spans about 890,000 distinct CDR3 sequences, about a third being singletons. The genes are TRBV7-9 and TRBJ1-4; D unclear. This TCR was sampled from a human donor in good health (CMV status not recorded). Some clones in this sample may be carry-over from other donors' samples. The sequenced sample was cultured CD8+ T cells from PBMCs, obtained from culture after CMV antigen stimulation. In DNA, the CDR3 is TGTGCCAGCAGCTTAGTAAGCATGGGGAGTGAAAAACTGTTTTTT. Protein product: CASSLVSMGSEKLFF.